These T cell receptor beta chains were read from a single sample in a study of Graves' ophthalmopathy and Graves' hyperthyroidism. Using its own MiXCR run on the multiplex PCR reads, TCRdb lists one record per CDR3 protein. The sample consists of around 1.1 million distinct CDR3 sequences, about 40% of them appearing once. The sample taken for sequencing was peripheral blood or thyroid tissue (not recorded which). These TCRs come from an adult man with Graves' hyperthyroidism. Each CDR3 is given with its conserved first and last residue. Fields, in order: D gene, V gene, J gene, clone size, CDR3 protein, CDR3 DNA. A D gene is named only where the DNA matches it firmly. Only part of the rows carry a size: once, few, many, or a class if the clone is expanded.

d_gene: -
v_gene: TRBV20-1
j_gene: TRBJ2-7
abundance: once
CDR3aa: CSAGEGSRNEQYF
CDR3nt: TGCAGTGCCGGAGAGGGGTCCCGGAACGAGCAGTACTTC

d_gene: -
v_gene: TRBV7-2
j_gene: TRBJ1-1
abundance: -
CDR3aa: CASRSGVNEAFF
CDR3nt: TGTGCCAGCAGATCAGGGGTTAATGAAGCTTTCTTT

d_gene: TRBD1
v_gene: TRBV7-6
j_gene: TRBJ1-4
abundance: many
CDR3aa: CASRYRQGGNEKLFF
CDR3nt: TGTGCCAGCAGATACCGACAGGGCGGTAATGAAAAACTGTTTTTT

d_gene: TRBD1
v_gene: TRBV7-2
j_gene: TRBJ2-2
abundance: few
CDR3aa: CASRAIQGAGELFF
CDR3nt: TGTGCCAGCAGAGCCATACAGGGGGCCGGGGAGCTGTTTTTT

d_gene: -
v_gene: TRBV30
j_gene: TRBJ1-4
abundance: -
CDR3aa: CAWSGSIGTTEF
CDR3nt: TGTGCCTGGAGTGGATCGATTGGGACCACCGAGTTT

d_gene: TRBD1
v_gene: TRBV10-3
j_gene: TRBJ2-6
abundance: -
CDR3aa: CAISERGTGAYVLTF
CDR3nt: TGTGCCATCAGTGAGCGAGGGACAGGGGCCTACGTCCTGACTTTC

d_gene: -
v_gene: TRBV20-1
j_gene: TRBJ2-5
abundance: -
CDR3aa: CSWGNSPQGTQYF
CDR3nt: TGCAGTTGGGGGAACAGTCCGCAGGGGACCCAGTACTTC

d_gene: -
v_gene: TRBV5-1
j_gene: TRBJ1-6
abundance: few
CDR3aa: CASSLVQGNNSPLHF
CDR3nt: TGCGCCAGCAGCTTGGTGCAGGGGAATAATTCACCCCTCCACTTT

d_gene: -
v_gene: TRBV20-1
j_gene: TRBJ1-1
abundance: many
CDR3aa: CSAREYLRARESFF
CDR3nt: TGCAGTGCTAGAGAATACCTGCGGGCCCGAGAATCTTTCTTT

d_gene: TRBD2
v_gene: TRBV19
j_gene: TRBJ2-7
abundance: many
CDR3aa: CASSILGGTSYEQYF
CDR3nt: TGTGCCAGTAGTATCCTCGGGGGGACCTCCTACGAGCAGTACTTC

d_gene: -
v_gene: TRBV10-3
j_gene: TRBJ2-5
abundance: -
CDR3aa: CAIGEKGETQYF
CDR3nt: TGTGCCATCGGTGAGAAGGGGGAGACCCAGTACTTC

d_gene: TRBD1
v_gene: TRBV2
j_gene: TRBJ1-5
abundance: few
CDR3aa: CASSDDPGQGNQPQHF
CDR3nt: TGTGCCAGCAGTGACGACCCGGGACAGGGGAATCAGCCCCAGCATTTT

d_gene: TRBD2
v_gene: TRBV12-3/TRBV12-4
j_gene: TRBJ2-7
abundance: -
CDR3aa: CASTRVAGVSYEQYF
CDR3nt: TGTGCCAGCACTAGAGTAGCGGGAGTTTCCTACGAGCAGTACTTC

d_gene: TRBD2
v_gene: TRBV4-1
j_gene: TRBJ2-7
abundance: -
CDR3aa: CASSQVGGSHYEQYF
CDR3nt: TGCGCCAGCAGCCAAGTAGGCGGGAGTCACTACGAGCAGTACTTC

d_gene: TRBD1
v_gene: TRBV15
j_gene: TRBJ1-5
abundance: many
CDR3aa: CATSRPDRGGQPQHF
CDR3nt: TGTGCCACCAGCAGGCCAGACAGGGGTGGTCAGCCCCAGCATTTT

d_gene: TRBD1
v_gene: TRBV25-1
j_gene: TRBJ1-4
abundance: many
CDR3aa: CASSVRTGGKLFF
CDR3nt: TGTGCCAGCAGTGTCCGGACAGGGGGGAAACTGTTTTTT

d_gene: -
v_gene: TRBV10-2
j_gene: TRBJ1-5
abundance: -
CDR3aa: CASSGEGGASQPQHF
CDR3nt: TGCGCCAGCAGTGGGGAGGGGGGCGCGAGTCAGCCCCAGCATTTT

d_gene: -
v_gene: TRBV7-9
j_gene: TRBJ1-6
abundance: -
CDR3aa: CASSSDVPGLGGSYNSPLHF
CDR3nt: TGTGCCAGCAGCAGTGATGTGCCAGGTCTTGGAGGCTCCTATAATTCACCCCTCCACTTT

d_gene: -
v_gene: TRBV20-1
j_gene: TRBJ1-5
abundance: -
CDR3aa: CSANDRTWGNQPQHF
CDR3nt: TGCAGTGCCAATGACAGGACGTGGGGAAATCAGCCCCAGCATTTT

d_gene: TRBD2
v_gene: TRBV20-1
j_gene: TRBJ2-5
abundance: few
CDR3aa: CSARDLAGFRETQYF
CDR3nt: TGCAGTGCTAGAGATTTAGCGGGATTTCGAGAGACCCAGTACTTC

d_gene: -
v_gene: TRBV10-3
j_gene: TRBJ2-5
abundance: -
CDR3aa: CATRGQAGGETQYF
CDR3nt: TGTGCCACCCGTGGGCAGGCCGGCGGAGAGACCCAGTACTTC